This TCR beta chain was found in a study of T cells in Graves' hyperthyroidism and ophthalmopathy. This clonotype was observed a handful of times. Clinical Activity Scores of at least 3, NOSPECS grades of at least 4 and durations under 3 months characterized ophthalmopathy patients. Fresh peripheral blood, around 9.3 ml, was the source of the PBMCs. Trimming cost V 5 bases and J 5 bases, with 10 bases left between them. The germline gives CDR1 PRHDT, CDR2 FYEKMQ (reference sequence). The CDR3 loop spans 12 amino acids. The source material, RNA transcripts, was used to amplify TCR beta CDR3 regions. The HTBI primer set was used in a first-round RT-PCR of the TCR CDR3. TCRdb fed the multiplex PCR reads into MiXCR, producing one record per CDR3 protein. This table holds over 250,000 distinct CDR3 sequences, about 13% found once.

The chain carries TRBV13 and TRBJ2-7; D might be TRBD1 or TRBD2, each matching 5 bases. The sample consisted of blood. This TCR was recovered from a woman in her thirties or forties with Graves' ophthalmopathy. CDR3 protein: CASSNRGDEQYF. CDR3 in DNA: TGTGCCAGCAGCAATCGAGGGGACGAGCAGTACTTC.